The 19 T cell receptor beta chains reported below all come from one sample, sequenced in a study of Ad26.COV2.S vaccination and SARS-CoV-2 variants. TCRdb keeps only in-frame clones here, not all; method: immunoSEQ multiplex PCR. The sample shows hundreds of thousands of clones, roughly 84% of them seen only once. Regarding treatment: 15 to 20 received Ad26.COV2.S at low or high dose, single or two shots; several received placebo; per-sample allocation not given. Samples came from day 63 after the first vaccine or placebo injection. Material: peripheral blood, obtained in a trial of Ad26.COV2.S vaccine versus placebo. These receptors were collected from a person between 18 and 60 years old who received the Ad26.COV2.S COVID-19 vaccine or a placebo.

The chain couples TRBV29-1 to TRBJ1-2; 7 bases agree with TRBD1. The V gene end was trimmed by 5 bases and the J gene end by 11 bases; junction bases not matched to a gene: 8. Germline assignment: CDR1 SQVTM and CDR2 ANQGSEA. CDR3 length equals 11 residues. The CDR3 is CSVTRDRVYTF. CDR3 in DNA: TGCAGCGTTACCCGCGACAGGGTTTACACCTTC.

Worth noting for this clone: At the DNA level, this CDR3 is encoded by other sequences in the same sample as well. The rearrangement joins TRBV5-1 to TRBJ2-5; TRBD1 matches at 10 bases. Unmatched junction bases numbered 4, after V lost 3 bases and J lost 5 bases. This CDR3 is 14 amino acids long. Germline CDR1 reads SGHRS; CDR2 reads YFSETQ. The CDR3 reads CASSSGTGEETQYF. CDR3 coding DNA: TGCGCCAGCAGCTCCGGGACAGGGGAGGAGACCCAGTACTTC.

This chain connects TRBV7-9 to TRBJ1-1, with D perhaps TRBD1 (5 bases). The V end lost 6 bases, the J end lost 2 bases, and 10 bases lay between the germline ends. From germline, CDR1 is SEHNR and CDR2 FQNEAQ (reference sequence). The CDR3 totals 13 residues. This CDR3 is CASSRQGNTEAFF. CDR3 DNA sequence: TGTGCCAGCAGTCGGCAGGGAAACACTGAAGCTTTCTTT.

The rearrangement links TRBV27 to TRBJ1-1; the D gene is possibly TRBD1 (6 bases). The V and J ends lost 5 bases and 1 base respectively, with 11 bases between them. CDR3 length equals 14 residues. Germline CDR1 is MNHEY and CDR2 is SMNVEV (reference sequence). The CDR3 bases are TGTGCCAGCAGTATGACAGGATCGAACACTGAAGCTTTCTTT. As protein: CASSMTGSNTEAFF.

The chain employs TRBV12-5 and TRBJ1-5; D perhaps matches TRBD1 (6 bases). This CDR3 is built from 16 residues. V lost 1 base and J 7 bases, leaving 17 bases between the germline ends. Germline V CDR1 and CDR2: LGHNT, FRNRAP. For the CDR3, the DNA is TGTGCTAGTGGTTTGGGGGGCGTAGGGGGTGAGCAGCCCCAGCATTTT. It translates to CASGLGGVGGEQPQHF.

This chain links TRBV4-1 with TRBJ2-3, with a possible D match to TRBD2 (6 bases). The ends were cut back, 3 bases at V and 2 bases at J, with 18 bases in the middle. The CDR3 totals 17 residues. The V gene's germline CDR1 is MGHRA and CDR2 YSYEKL. Written as DNA, the CDR3 is TGCGCCAGCAGCCACCCGGTGGTAGGGAGGTCCACAGATACGCAGTATTTT. Translation: CASSHPVVGRSTDTQYF.

There are a few counts of this clone. This sequence joins TRBV7-8 and TRBJ1-5, with no clear D. The CDR3 has 18 amino acids. Germline V lookup: CDR1 SGHVS, CDR2 FQNEAQ. Deletions cut 1 base from V and 3 bases from J, with 19 bases between. The CDR3 loop is CASSLVRPGSYYNQPQHF. CDR3 coding DNA: TGTGCCAGCAGCTTAGTAAGGCCCGGCAGCTACTACAATCAGCCCCAGCATTTT.

The V gene is TRBV9, the J gene TRBJ1-1; D may be TRBD1 (5 bases). Germline values: CDR1 SGDLS, CDR2 YYNGEE. This CDR3 has 12 amino acids. The V and J ends lost 4 bases and 6 bases respectively, with 10 bases between them. This CDR3 is CASSQLGAEAFF. The DNA of the CDR3 is TGTGCCAGCAGCCAACTGGGGGCTGAAGCTTTCTTT.

The chain combines TRBV6-5 with TRBJ2-7, with 7 bases matching TRBD2. The length of the CDR3 is 15 residues. Germline CDR1 reads MNHEY; CDR2 reads SVGAGI. V lost 5 bases and J lost 0; bases outside the gene matches: 7. The CDR3 loop reads CASSPGGLSSYEQYF. The CDR3 nucleotides read TGTGCCAGCAGTCCCGGGGGGTTGAGCTCCTACGAGCAGTACTTC.

The chain uses TRBV4-1 and TRBJ2-7; unclear D gene. The length of the CDR3 is 11 residues. Deletions cut 0 bases from V and 6 bases from J, with 3 bases between. Germline CDR1 is MGHRA and CDR2 is YSYEKL. The CDR3 reads CASSQDGEQYF. CDR3 DNA sequence: TGCGCCAGCAGCCAAGATGGCGAGCAGTACTTC.

V is TRBV4-3 and J is TRBJ2-1, with D uncertain. CDR3 length: 15 amino acids. Trimming stripped 4 bases from V and 8 bases from J, with 18 bases between. The germline V gene has CDR1 LGHNA and CDR2 YSLEER. CDR3 protein: CASSPRLLRGDEQFF. CDR3 coding DNA: TGCGCCAGCAGCCCCCGATTATTACGTGGGGATGAGCAGTTCTTC.

The rearrangement uses TRBV30 and TRBJ1-2; no reliable D call. Trimming took 1 base from V and 3 from J, leaving 15 bases between them. Germline V gene lookup returns CDR1 GTSNPN and CDR2 SVGIG (reference sequence). The CDR3 covers 15 residues. The DNA for the CDR3 is TGTGCCTGGAGTGGATCGGTCCCAATGGACTATGGCTACACCTTC. Translating it yields CAWSGSVPMDYGYTF.

The gene calls are TRBV5-6 and TRBJ2-3; 9 nucleotides match TRBD1. J gave up 7 bases and V 3 bases, and 6 bases lay outside the gene matches. CDR1 and CDR2 from the germline V gene are SGHDT and YYEEEE. The CDR3 covers 14 residues. CDR3 protein: CASSWGTGLNTQYF. The CDR3 region has the DNA TGTGCCAGCAGCTGGGGGACAGGGTTGAATACGCAGTATTTT. Filled out from reference TRBV5-6 and TRBJ2-3, the complete variable domain reads DAGVTQSPTHLIKTRGQQVTLRCSPKSGHDTVSWYQQALGQGPQFIFQYYEEEERQRGNFPDRFSGHQFPNYSSELNVNALLLGDSALYLCASSWGTGLNTQYFGPGTRLTVL.

The V and J genes are TRBV6-2 or TRBV6-3 and TRBJ2-3; D is ambiguous. Germline lookup yields CDR1 MNHEY and CDR2 SVGEGT. V was clipped by 2 bases and J by 0 bases, with 15 bases between them. There are 17 residues in the CDR3. The CDR3 spells CASSYQPGASSTDTQYF. CDR3 DNA sequence: TGTGCCAGCAGTTACCAGCCGGGCGCCTCAAGCACAGATACGCAGTATTTT.

The DNA of the CDR3 is TGTGCCAGCAGCTTGGCGGACACCGTGAACACTGAAGCTTTCTTT. Translated, it gives CASSLADTVNTEAFF. The chain combines TRBV7-6 with TRBJ1-1; D is possibly TRBD1 (5 bases). Per germline, CDR1 SGHVS and CDR2 FNYEAQ. The CDR3 runs to 15 residues. V was shortened by 3 bases and J by 0 bases, with 11 bases between the two germline ends.

The V gene is TRBV2, the J gene TRBJ2-7, with D perhaps TRBD1 (5 bases). The V end lost 3 bases, the J end lost 3 bases, and 9 bases lay between the germline ends. The germline V gene has CDR1 SNHLY and CDR2 FYNNEI. The CDR3 has 13 residues. The CDR3 region has the DNA TGTGCCAGCAGTGACCGGACATTCTACGAGCAGTACTTC. The encoded protein is CASSDRTFYEQYF. The complete variable domain, with remaining parts taken from reference TRBV2 and TRBJ2-7, reads EPEVTQTPSHQVTQMGQEVILRCVPISNHLYFYWYRQILGQKVEFLVSFYNNEISEKSEIFDDQFSVERPDGSNFTLKIRSTKLEDSAMYFCASSDRTFYEQYFGPGTRLTVT.

This clone was detected only once. Other DNA sequences from this sample encode an identical CDR3 as well. V and J are TRBV9 and TRBJ2-7; D gene ambiguous. There are 14 residues in the CDR3. The germline V gene has CDR1 SGDLS and CDR2 YYNGEE. Between the trimmed V and J ends, which lost 0 bases and 0 bases, there was a span of 7 bases. The DNA for the CDR3 is TGTGCCAGCAGCGTAGGCCCCAGCTCCTACGAGCAGTACTTC. Protein product: CASSVGPSSYEQYF.

The gene calls are TRBV4-3 and TRBJ1-2, with a weak D call TRBD1 (5 bases). Trimming took 0 bases from V and 4 from J, leaving 12 bases between them. The CDR3 is made up of 15 amino acids. Per the germline V gene, CDR1 is LGHNA and CDR2 is YSLEER. The CDR3 here is CASSQERGAGYGYTF. Here the CDR3 DNA reads TGCGCCAGCAGCCAAGAGAGGGGAGCGGGCTATGGCTACACCTTC.

CDR3 in DNA: TGTGCCAGCAGGAGACAGGGATCTGGGGCCAACGTCCTGACTTTC. This codes for CASRRQGSGANVLTF. The chain uses TRBV7-3 and TRBJ2-6; 7 nucleotides agree with TRBD1. The CDR3 runs to 15 residues. Germline V lookup: CDR1 SGHTA, CDR2 FQGTGA. V gave up 6 bases and J gave up 1 base; unmatched junction bases: 3.